The 8 T cell receptor beta chains given below trace back to one sample, sequenced in a study of blood T cell repertoires in COVID-19. The table came from immunoSEQ multiplex PCR; TCRdb's copy has only in-frame clones and leaves some out. This table has 130,000 to 150,000 clones, around four fifths appearing once. Sequencing used peripheral blood. The source is a woman between 35 and 50 years old with active or convalescent COVID-19.

The count of this clone is one. The J gene is TRBJ2-1, the V gene TRBV18, with D perhaps TRBD1 (6 bases). Germline CDR1 KGHSH, CDR2 LQKENI. The V end was cut by 1 base, the J end by 5 bases, with 9 bases between. CDR3 length: 14 residues. The CDR3 spells CASSPQRTDNEQFF. DNA for the CDR3: TGTGCCAGCTCACCACAGCGGACAGACAATGAGCAGTTCTTC.

The chain couples TRBV4-3 to TRBJ2-1; TRBD2 agrees at 11 bases. The V gene's germline CDR1 is LGHNA and CDR2 YSLEER. V lost 0 bases and J lost 3; bases outside the gene matches: 1. The CDR3 is 16 amino acids. In nucleotides, the CDR3 is TGCGCCAGCAGCCAAGATGGGACTAGCGGCTACAATGAGCAGTTCTTC. This translates into CASSQDGTSGYNEQFF.

V usage is TRBV5-1 and J usage is TRBJ2-7; a weak D match, TRBD1 (5 bases). Germline CDR1 and CDR2: SGHRS and YFSETQ. Trimming shortened V by 0 bases and J by 5 bases, and 9 bases separated the two germline ends. The CDR3 totals 13 residues. The DNA of the CDR3 is TGCGCCAGCAGCTTGGGCAGGGCCAACGAGCAGTACTTC. This codes for CASSLGRANEQYF. Full variable domain (outside the CDR3, taken from reference TRBV5-1 and TRBJ2-7): KAGVTQTPRYLIKTRGQQVTLSCSPISGHRSVSWYQQTPGQGLQFLFEYFSETQRNKGNFPGRFSGRQFSNSRSEMNVSTLELGDSALYLCASSLGRANEQYFGPGTRLTVT.

This clone was seen a single time. This chain connects TRBV6-5 to TRBJ2-2; 8 nucleotides match TRBD1. The CDR3 sequence is 15 residues long. The junction had 7 bases not matched to a gene; V was cut back by 6 bases and J by 4 bases. The germline V gene encodes CDR1 MNHEY and CDR2 SVGAGI. DNA of the CDR3: TGTGCCAGCAGAACCACCCAGGGGGCCACCGGGGAGCTGTTTTTT. Amino acid sequence: CASRTTQGATGELFF.

This clone was seen just once. The rearrangement joins TRBV7-9 to TRBJ1-3; D not certain. The CDR3 totals 19 residues. Trimming cost V 1 base and J 0 bases, with 19 bases left between them. Germline V gives CDR1 SEHNR, CDR2 FQNEAQ (reference sequence). CDR3: CASSLVVADERLSGNTIYF. DNA for the CDR3: TGTGCCAGCAGCTTAGTGGTGGCAGACGAAAGACTCTCTGGAAACACCATATATTTT.

The chain links TRBV5-1 to TRBJ1-3, with TRBD1 as a possible D gene (6 bases). There are 15 residues in the CDR3. Germline CDR1 and CDR2: SGHRS and YFSETQ. The germline V and J ends were trimmed by 4 bases and 0 bases, with 11 bases remaining between them. As DNA, the CDR3 is TGCGCCAGCAGCCCCAGACAGGACTCTGGAAACACCATATATTTT. It codes for CASSPRQDSGNTIYF.

The gene calls are TRBV19 and TRBJ1-1; 8 bases map to TRBD1. The CDR3 length is 14 residues. Germline V lookup: CDR1 LNHDA, CDR2 SQIVND (reference sequence). With V trimmed by 5 bases and J by 6 bases, 8 bases remained unmatched. The DNA of the CDR3 is TGTGCCAGTAGTTTCCCCCAGGACAGGGCTGAAGCTTTCTTT. It translates to CASSFPQDRAEAFF.

The chain links TRBV7-9 to TRBJ2-7, with 11 bases fitting TRBD2. The germline V gene encodes CDR1 SEHNR and CDR2 FQNEAQ (reference sequence). V gave up 3 bases and J gave up 2 bases; unmatched junction bases: 6. The CDR3 runs to 16 residues. The CDR3 loop is CASSLFKLAGAYEQYF. The CDR3 DNA follows: TGTGCCAGCAGCTTGTTTAAACTAGCGGGAGCCTACGAGCAGTACTTC.